The 26 T cell receptor beta chains in this list originate from one sample, sequenced in a study of T cells in Graves' hyperthyroidism and ophthalmopathy. The CDR3 regions of TCR beta were amplified from RNA transcripts. An initial round of RT-PCR targeting the TCR CDR3 relied on the HTBI primer set. TCRdb re-analysed the multiplex PCR reads in MiXCR, keeping a single row per CDR3 protein. The sample carries 400,000 to 500,000 distinct CDR3 sequences, roughly 15% recorded once. The sequencing sample was made of blood. The receptors shown here come from a man between 18 and 29 years old with Graves' ophthalmopathy.

The table lists this clonotype with a count of one. A much larger clonotype is one base distant, so this may be a read error. The chain combines TRBV27 with TRBJ2-1; 11 nucleotides match TRBD2. CDR3 size: 16 residues. The V gene end was trimmed by 2 bases and the J gene end by 8 bases; junction bases not matched to a gene: 8. CDR1 is MNHEY, CDR2 SMNVEV, per germline (reference sequence). This CDR3 is CASSLASSGGYDEQFF. The CDR3 bases are TGTGCCAGCAGTTTAGCCTCTAGCGGGGGGTACGATGAGCAGTTCTTC.

This clonotype was detected only a few times. The chain has TRBV19 and TRBJ2-7; possible D gene TRBD2, 6 bases. The germline gives CDR1 LNHDA, CDR2 SQIVND (reference sequence). The CDR3 contains 14 residues. The V and J ends lost 3 bases and 5 bases respectively, with 14 bases between them. Here the CDR3 reads CASSMLAGTDEQYF. The CDR3 coding sequence is TGTGCCAGTAGTATGCTGGCGGGAACTGACGAGCAGTACTTC.

This clonotype was detected ten times or more. The gene calls are TRBV11-2 and TRBJ2-7; tentatively, D is TRBD2 (7 bases). The germline V gene encodes CDR1 SGHAT and CDR2 FQNNGV. The CDR3 extends over 14 amino acids. Trimming cost V 7 bases and J 2 bases, with 15 bases left between them. The CDR3 spells CASTPSGGPYEQYF. CDR3 coding DNA: TGTGCCAGCACCCCCTCCGGGGGGCCCTACGAGCAGTACTTC. The entire variable domain, with the rest obtained from reference TRBV11-2 and TRBJ2-7, is as follows: EAGVAQSPRYKIIEKRQSVAFWCNPISGHATLYWYQQILGQGPKLLIQFQNNGVVDDSQLPKDRFSAERLKGVDSTLKIQPAKLEDSAVYLCASTPSGGPYEQYFGPGTRLTVT.

This clonotype was found many times. The rearrangement joins TRBV30 to TRBJ2-7; TRBD1 aligns across 7 bases. Trimming removed 4 bases from V and 3 bases from J; junction bases left unmatched: 9. The CDR3 runs to 14 residues. Germline V gives CDR1 GTSNPN, CDR2 SVGIG (reference sequence). CDR3 nucleotide sequence: TGTGCCTGGAAGAAGACAGGGCCCCTCTACGAGCAGTACTTC. Encoded protein: CAWKKTGPLYEQYF.

Many counts were recorded for this clonotype. V is TRBV27 and J is TRBJ2-7, with TRBD2 matching over 12 bases. The CDR3 loop spans 15 amino acids. Germline CDR1 and CDR2: MNHEY and SMNVEV (reference sequence). Trimming took 5 bases from V and 2 from J; bases not matched to a gene: 4. CDR3 DNA sequence: TGTGCCAGCAGTATACTAGCGGGAGGACCCTACGAGCAGTACTTC. Amino acids: CASSILAGGPYEQYF.

Many counts were recorded for this clonotype. The V gene is TRBV5-5, the J gene TRBJ1-1; a possible D gene is TRBD1 (6 bases). The CDR3 consists of 15 residues. V was clipped by 0 bases and J by 5 bases, with 14 bases between them. In germline, CDR1 is SGHKS, CDR2 YYEKEE (reference sequence). The CDR3 sequence: CASSLVGAGVTEAFF. For the CDR3, the DNA is TGTGCCAGCAGCTTGGTGGGGGCAGGCGTGACTGAAGCTTTCTTT.

This clonotype was counted at least ten times. A much more abundant neighbour one base away suggests this may be a read error. The rearrangement links TRBV5-1 to TRBJ2-7; 10 nucleotides match TRBD1. The germline V gene has CDR1 SGHRS and CDR2 YFSETQ. V shed 3 bases, J shed 2 bases, and the junction held 2 bases outside the gene matches. The CDR3 loop spans 14 amino acids. The CDR3 region has the DNA TGCGCCAGCAGCTGGGGGACAGGGGCCTACGAGCAGTACTTC. It translates to CASSWGTGAYEQYF.

This clonotype was seen at least ten times. The genes are TRBV6-1 and TRBJ2-1, with TRBD2 matching 8 bases. The CDR3 spans 15 residues. Looked up from germline, CDR1 is MNHNS and CDR2 is SASEGT. The J segment lost 10 bases and the V segment lost 3 bases, leaving 11 bases of the junction unmatched. DNA of the CDR3: TGTGCCAGCAGTGAGGTGAGCGGGAGTGGAGGAGAGCAGTTCTTC. It is translated as CASSEVSGSGGEQFF.

V gene TRBV4-1 combines with J gene TRBJ2-7; tentative D call: TRBD1 (5 bases). There are 16 residues in the CDR3. Trimming left V 4 bases short and J 2 bases short, with 18 bases between. Germline values: CDR1 MGHRA, CDR2 YSYEKL. The CDR3 DNA is TGCGCCAGCAGCCCGACAACAGGCTCCGAGGCCTACGAGCAGTACTTC. Amino acids: CASSPTTGSEAYEQYF.

This clonotype was recorded at least ten times. The chain couples TRBV18 to TRBJ2-5, with 8 bases that match TRBD2. This CDR3 has 16 amino acids. CDR1 is KGHSH and CDR2 is LQKENI in the germline V gene. V shed 3 bases and J 3 bases; nucleotides not matched to a gene: 9. CDR3 bases: TGTGCCAGCTCACCCCCTAGCGGGCACGGGAAAGAGACCCAGTACTTC. It specifies CASSPPSGHGKETQYF.

This clonotype was seen a handful of times. This chain connects TRBV7-8 to TRBJ1-3; 8 bases are a match to TRBD1. The V segment lost 4 bases and the J segment 2 bases; nucleotides outside the gene matches: 7. The CDR3 runs to 16 residues. Germline V gene data show CDR1 as SGHVS and CDR2 as FQNEAQ. The CDR3 bases are TGTGCCAGCAGCTGGGGGGCGACAGGGGCTGGAAACACCATATATTTT. It is translated as CASSWGATGAGNTIYF.

The chain employs TRBV19 and TRBJ2-5; a weak D match, TRBD2 (6 bases). Trimming stripped 2 bases from V and 7 bases from J, with 17 bases between. The CDR3 is 15 amino acids. Germline V CDR1 and CDR2: LNHDA, SQIVND (reference sequence). The CDR3 DNA sequence: TGTGCCAGTAGTATAAGGAACGGGGGTCCTCGGACCCAGTACTTC. It specifies CASSIRNGGPRTQYF.

This clonotype was seen a handful of times. The gene calls are TRBV5-6 and TRBJ2-3, with 7 nucleotides matching TRBD2. Germline V gene lookup returns CDR1 SGHDT and CDR2 YYEEEE. This CDR3 is built from 15 residues. V lost 0 bases to trimming and J lost 0 bases; unmatched junction nucleotides: 1. The CDR3 DNA follows: TGTGCCAGCAGCTTGGACGGGAGGAGCACAGATACGCAGTATTTT. It specifies CASSLDGRSTDTQYF.

This clonotype was seen at least ten times. V and J are TRBV2 and TRBJ2-3; 13 bases fit TRBD2. Germline CDR1 is SNHLY and CDR2 is FYNNEI. V trimming: 7 bases; J trimming: 4 bases; junction bases outside the gene matches: 14. This CDR3 is built from 18 residues. CDR3 sequence (DNA): TGTGCCAGCAAGGCGCGGTCGGGGGGACTAGCGGGGCCAGATACGCAGTATTTT. Its protein product is CASKARSGGLAGPDTQYF. Full variable domain (outside the CDR3, taken from reference TRBV2 and TRBJ2-3): EPEVTQTPSHQVTQMGQEVILRCVPISNHLYFYWYRQILGQKVEFLVSFYNNEISEKSEIFDDQFSVERPDGSNFTLKIRSTKLEDSAMYFCASKARSGGLAGPDTQYFGPGTRLTVL.

Ten or more counts support this clonotype. The V gene is TRBV6-5, the J gene TRBJ2-7; TRBD2 aligns across 7 bases. The CDR3 consists of 15 residues. V lost 2 bases to trimming and J lost 2 bases; unmatched junction nucleotides: 6. CDR1 is MNHEY, CDR2 SVGAGI, per germline. In DNA form, the CDR3 reads TGTGCCAGCAGTTACCGTCTGCGGGGGACCTACGAGCAGTACTTC. Translation: CASSYRLRGTYEQYF.

This clonotype was seen a handful of times. The J gene is TRBJ1-2, the V gene TRBV10-3, with 8 positions matching TRBD1. V gave up 3 bases and J gave up 0 bases; unmatched junction bases: 6. Germline V gene data show CDR1 as ENHRY and CDR2 as SYGVKD. CDR3 length equals 16 residues. In DNA, the CDR3 is TGTGCCATCAGTGATTGGGGGGACAGGACTAACTATGGCTACACCTTC. Protein sequence: CAISDWGDRTNYGYTF.

This clonotype showed up just a few times. This chain links TRBV5-6 with TRBJ1-2; maybe TRBD1 (5 bases). Per the germline V gene, CDR1 is SGHDT and CDR2 is YYEEEE. V was pared by 3 bases and J by 4 bases, with 13 bases between. The CDR3 runs to 14 residues. The CDR3, as DNA: TGTGCCAGCAGCTACGGGGAGGGGTTCTATGGCTACACCTTC. It specifies CASSYGEGFYGYTF. Complete variable domain (other parts from reference TRBV5-6 and TRBJ1-2): DAGVTQSPTHLIKTRGQQVTLRCSPKSGHDTVSWYQQALGQGPQFIFQYYEEEERQRGNFPDRFSGHQFPNYSSELNVNALLLGDSALYLCASSYGEGFYGYTFGSGTRLTVV.

This clonotype came up a few times. In DNA, the CDR3 is TGTGCCAGCAGTTTACTTGGACAGCCCTACGAGCAGTACTTC. Translating it yields CASSLLGQPYEQYF. The rearrangement uses TRBV27 and TRBJ2-7, with D tentatively TRBD1 (6 bases). Trimming removed 2 bases at V and 2 bases at J, with 10 bases between. This CDR3 region has 14 residues. Germline lookup yields CDR1 MNHEY and CDR2 SMNVEV (reference sequence).

To note about this clonotype: A read error is possible here, since a much larger clone lies one base away. This sequence joins TRBV5-1 and TRBJ1-4; 10 bases match TRBD1. Germline V gives CDR1 SGHRS, CDR2 YFSETQ. The CDR3 has 18 residues. This chain's CDR3 is CASSPNSGQGVANEELFF. DNA of the CDR3: TGCGCCAGCAGCCCCAACTCCGGACAGGGGGTGGCTAATGAAGAACTGTTTTTT.

The chain joins TRBV19 to TRBJ1-6, with 7 positions matching TRBD1. The V and J ends lost 9 bases and 8 bases, in that order; junction bases with no gene match: 7. CDR1 and CDR2 (germline): LNHDA, SQIVND (reference sequence). The CDR3 sequence is 13 residues long. This chain's CDR3 is CASSRQGYSPLHF. The CDR3 coding sequence is TGTGCCAGCTCCCGACAGGGTTATTCACCCCTCCACTTT.

This clonotype was seen a handful of times. The V call is TRBV6-1, the J call TRBJ1-5; D is possibly TRBD1 (5 bases). Germline lookup yields CDR1 MNHNS and CDR2 SASEGT. The V and J ends lost 0 bases and 0 bases respectively, with 15 bases between them. The CDR3 covers 18 residues. The CDR3 sequence is CASSEARGEPYSNQPQHF. The DNA for the CDR3 is TGTGCCAGCAGTGAAGCTCGGGGGGAGCCTTATAGCAATCAGCCCCAGCATTTT.

CDR3 protein: CASSYLPTGNQPQHF. CDR3 sequence (DNA): TGTGCCAGCAGTTACCTTCCCACAGGCAATCAGCCCCAGCATTTT. The V call is TRBV6-5, the J call TRBJ1-5; no clear D. Trimming left V 2 bases short and J 2 bases short, with 10 bases between. Germline values: CDR1 MNHEY, CDR2 SVGAGI. The CDR3 runs 15 residues.

This clonotype showed up just a few times. The rearrangement uses TRBV29-1 and TRBJ1-1; no reliable D call. Germline values: CDR1 SQVTM, CDR2 ANQGSEA. The CDR3 is made up of 13 amino acids. V gave up 2 bases and J gave up 0 bases, with 7 bases separating them. The CDR3 loop reads CSVEIGMNTEAFF. The CDR3 nucleotides are TGCAGCGTTGAAATCGGGATGAACACTGAAGCTTTCTTT. Filled out from reference TRBV29-1 and TRBJ1-1, the complete variable domain reads SAVISQKPSRDICQRGTSLTIQCQVDSQVTMMFWYRQQPGQSLTLIATANQGSEATYESGFVIDKFPISRPNLTFSTLTVSNMSPEDSSIYLCSVEIGMNTEAFFGQGTRLTVV.

This clonotype was found many times. The chain employs TRBV2 and TRBJ1-2; D not resolved. The V and J ends lost 1 base and 8 bases respectively, with 11 bases between them. The CDR3 contains 13 residues. Germline loops: CDR1 SNHLY, CDR2 FYNNEI. DNA for the CDR3: TGTGCCAGCAGTGAAGGTGGGGTTGACGGCTACACCTTC. It yields the protein CASSEGGVDGYTF.

The sample holds many counts of this clonotype. CDR3 nucleotide sequence: TGTGCCAGCAGTTTAGCCGGCAGGGAGGGAAGCGGAGAGACCCAGTACTTC. Encoded protein: CASSLAGREGSGETQYF. The chain uses TRBV12-3 or TRBV12-4 and TRBJ2-5; 7 bases agree with TRBD2. CDR3 size: 17 residues. Trimming removed 0 bases from V and 4 bases from J; junction bases left unmatched: 11.

The chain links TRBV15 to TRBJ2-7, with a possible D match to TRBD2 (6 bases). Per germline, CDR1 LNHNV and CDR2 YYDKDF (reference sequence). This CDR3 has 15 amino acids. Between the trimmed V and J ends, which lost 3 bases and 0 bases, there was a span of 12 bases. The CDR3: CATSSPGLISYEQYF. The CDR3, as DNA: TGTGCCACCAGCAGCCCGGGACTTATCTCCTACGAGCAGTACTTC.